The 21 T cell receptor beta chains listed next were all sequenced from one sample in a study of OX40 agonist ivuxolimab in advanced cancers. The method behind the library was the immunoSEQ multiplex PCR assay. The source is immuneACCESS, and TCRdb retained only in-frame sequences with V and J called. Part of the clones is not carried over; for the studies checked, unresolved V genes explain less than half of this, and the remainder is unexplained. Across this sample there are 90,000 to 100,000 clones, with roughly 80% seen only once. The ten largest account for more than 1.4% of the sample. The source material was CD4+ or CD8+ T cells sorted from blood, sampled in a trial of the OX40 agonist ivuxolimab. The source is an adult with an advanced solid tumor such as melanoma, head and neck, liver or kidney cancer.

The V and J genes are TRBV7-2 and TRBJ2-7; 7 bases are a match to TRBD1. This CDR3 has 15 amino acids. Unmatched junction bases numbered 6, after V lost 1 base and J lost 3 bases. Germline values: CDR1 SGHTA, CDR2 FQGNSA. The CDR3 spells CASSLEDRSLYEQYF. The CDR3 DNA follows: TGTGCCAGCAGCTTAGAGGACAGGTCACTCTACGAGCAGTACTTC.

This clone was observed a single time. This chain uses TRBV11-2 with TRBJ1-2; maybe TRBD1 (6 bases). This CDR3 is 14 amino acids long. Trimming shortened V by 2 bases and J by 7 bases, and 14 bases separated the two germline ends. Germline CDR1 and CDR2: SGHAT and FQNNGV. The DNA for the CDR3 is TGTGCCAGCAGCTTAAAAGCCAGGGGAACTGGCTACACCTTC. Translating gives CASSLKARGTGYTF.

The chain employs TRBV7-8 and TRBJ1-4, with no clear D. The CDR3 runs to 14 residues. Germline CDR1 reads SGHVS; CDR2 reads FQNEAQ. V shed 5 bases and J shed 8 bases, with 15 bases lying between them. The CDR3 here is CASSLKDSREKLFF. The CDR3 DNA reads as TGTGCCAGCAGCCTAAAGGACTCTAGGGAAAAACTGTTTTTT.

The rearrangement joins TRBV5-1 to TRBJ1-2; D not certain. Germline values: CDR1 SGHRS, CDR2 YFSETQ. CDR3 size: 14 residues. Trimming pared 0 bases from V and 5 bases from J, leaving 11 bases between. CDR3 in DNA: TGCGCCAGCAGCTTGGGAAGTACACCTTATGGCTACACCTTC. Translation gives CASSLGSTPYGYTF.

The chain links TRBV6-6 to TRBJ1-2, with D hard to call. Germline CDR1 MNHNY, CDR2 SVGAGI (reference sequence). The CDR3 sequence is 11 residues long. Trimming left V 6 bases short and J 5 bases short, with 7 bases between. The CDR3 reads CASSPAYGYTF. CDR3 coding DNA: TGTGCCAGCAGCCCGGCTTATGGCTACACCTTC.

In regard to this clone: Other DNA sequences in the same sample also yield this CDR3. CDR3 nucleotides: TGTGCCAGCAGCTCCGCGGGGGGGGGTTCCTACGAGCAGTACTTC. Translation gives CASSSAGGGSYEQYF. The gene calls are TRBV28 and TRBJ2-7; 9 bases line up with TRBD2. The CDR3 is 15 residues long. The ends lost 6 bases at V and 1 base at J; junction bases unmatched: 7. Germline assignment: CDR1 MDHEN and CDR2 SYDVKM.

V is TRBV28 and J is TRBJ2-7; TRBD1 is a possible D gene (7 bases). The CDR3 length is 16 residues. The germline V gene encodes CDR1 MDHEN and CDR2 SYDVKM. Trimming shortened V by 1 base and J by 2 bases, and 15 bases separated the two germline ends. The CDR3 loop is CASSLLSAGGTYEQYF. The CDR3 DNA reads as TGTGCCAGCAGTTTATTGTCGGCAGGGGGGACCTACGAGCAGTACTTC. Filled out from reference TRBV28 and TRBJ2-7, the complete variable domain reads DVKVTQSSRYLVKRTGEKVFLECVQDMDHENMFWYRQDPGLGLRLIYFSYDVKMKEKGDIPEGYSVSREKKERFSLILESASTNQTSMYLCASSLLSAGGTYEQYFGPGTRLTVT.

The chain recombines TRBV28 with TRBJ1-4; D is perhaps TRBD1 (6 bases). The V end lost 6 bases, the J end lost 0 bases, and 11 bases lay between the germline ends. CDR1 and CDR2 from the germline V gene are MDHEN and SYDVKM. The CDR3 loop spans 15 amino acids. CDR3: CASSRGGATNEKLFF. In nucleotides, the CDR3 is TGTGCCAGCAGCAGGGGCGGTGCAACTAATGAAAAACTGTTTTTT.

The J gene is TRBJ1-2, the V gene TRBV7-6; D is ambiguous. Deletions cut 1 base from V and 3 bases from J, with 9 bases between. This CDR3 is 14 amino acids long. Germline V gene data show CDR1 as SGHVS and CDR2 as FNYEAQ. The CDR3, as DNA: TGTGCCAGCAGCTTAGACCCGGTGTACTATGGCTACACCTTC. This codes for CASSLDPVYYGYTF.

The chain couples TRBV27 to TRBJ2-1; a weak D match, TRBD1 (6 bases). The CDR3 length is 17 residues. Per the germline V gene, CDR1 is MNHEY and CDR2 is SMNVEV (reference sequence). V lost 5 bases, J lost 0 bases, and 17 bases lay in between. The CDR3 DNA is TGTGCCAGCAGTCTACTGTCGGACAGTAACTCCTACAATGAGCAGTTCTTC. It is translated as CASSLLSDSNSYNEQFF.

The chain joins TRBV5-1 to TRBJ2-5, with D unresolved. With 4 bases removed from V and 5 bases from J, the gap between germline ends came to 18 bases. Germline V gives CDR1 SGHRS, CDR2 YFSETQ. The CDR3 has 15 amino acids. DNA of the CDR3: TGCGCCAGCAGCCCGGGCCGTGGCACCGGGGAGACCCAGTACTTC. Encoded protein: CASSPGRGTGETQYF.

The rearrangement uses TRBV10-3 and TRBJ2-5; 7 bases fit TRBD1. Looked up from germline, CDR1 is ENHRY and CDR2 is SYGVKD. With V trimmed by 8 bases and J by 5 bases, 11 bases remained unmatched. The CDR3 is 14 amino acids. CDR3 protein: CAIGIQGPGETQYF. CDR3 DNA sequence: TGTGCCATCGGCATACAGGGGCCCGGGGAGACCCAGTACTTC.

V and J are TRBV29-1 and TRBJ1-1; 7 bases are shared with TRBD1. Germline-derived CDR1 and CDR2 are SQVTM and ANQGSEA. Trimming took 6 bases from V and 5 from J; bases not matched to a gene: 6. This CDR3 spans 12 amino acids. The DNA for the CDR3 is TGCAGCGTGACAGGGTCGAAGACTGAAGCTTTCTTT. Translated: CSVTGSKTEAFF.

This clone occurred once. This sequence joins TRBV9 and TRBJ2-2; 8 positions match TRBD1. From germline, CDR1 is SGDLS and CDR2 YYNGEE. J was trimmed by 0 bases and V by 2 bases; bases with no gene match: 6. The CDR3 length is 17 residues. CDR3 residues: CASSVPATGANTGELFF. The CDR3 coding sequence is TGTGCCAGCAGCGTCCCGGCGACAGGGGCGAACACCGGGGAGCTGTTTTTT.

The chain has TRBV13 and TRBJ1-3; D unclear. CDR1 is PRHDT and CDR2 is FYEKMQ in the germline V gene (reference sequence). Trimming took 4 bases from V and 4 from J, leaving 14 bases between them. The CDR3 loop spans 15 amino acids. The CDR3 DNA reads TGTGCCAGCAGCTCCGGCCGGGGAGGAGGAAACACCATATATTTT. Amino acids: CASSSGRGGGNTIYF. The variable domain in full, with the rest retrieved from reference TRBV13 and TRBJ1-3, is AAGVIQSPRHLIKEKRETATLKCYPIPRHDTVYWYQQGPGQDPQFLISFYEKMQSDKGSIPDRFSAQQFSDYHSELNMSSLELGDSALYFCASSSGRGGGNTIYFGEGSWLTVV.

In DNA form, the CDR3 reads TGTGCCAGCAGCAACAGGGGACTGAACACCGGGGAGCTGTTTTTT. It encodes CASSNRGLNTGELFF. The gene calls are TRBV6-6 and TRBJ2-2, with a weak D call TRBD1 (7 bases). The germline V and J ends were trimmed by 6 bases and 1 base, with 12 bases remaining between them. The germline V gene has CDR1 MNHNY and CDR2 SVGAGI (reference sequence). The CDR3 is 15 amino acids.

The V call is TRBV6-1, the J call TRBJ1-6; 7 nucleotides match TRBD1. The CDR3 length is 15 residues. CDR1 and CDR2 (germline): MNHNS, SASEGT. Trimming took 7 bases from V and 7 from J; bases not matched to a gene: 10. The CDR3 is CASTVSGQINSPLHF. Written as DNA, the CDR3 is TGTGCCAGCACGGTATCGGGACAGATCAATTCACCCCTCCACTTT.

V and J are TRBV6-4 and TRBJ1-6; D might be TRBD1 (5 bases). The CDR3 runs 14 residues. Trimming left V 2 bases short and J 7 bases short, with 9 bases between. Germline values: CDR1 MRHNA, CDR2 SNTAGT. The CDR3 bases are TGTGCCAGCAGTGACCAGGGCGGGAATTCACCCCTCCACTTT. The encoded protein is CASSDQGGNSPLHF.

The J gene is TRBJ2-1, the V gene TRBV4-3, with a weak D call TRBD2 (5 bases). The CDR3 has 14 amino acids. The V end was cut by 4 bases, the J end by 5 bases, with 12 bases between. Germline V gene sequence: CDR1 LGHNA, CDR2 YSLEER. CDR3 coding DNA: TGCGCCAGCAGCCGGCGGGTACTTGACAATGAGCAGTTCTTC. The encoded protein is CASSRRVLDNEQFF.

The CDR3 coding sequence is TGTGCCAGCAGTGAAACAGGGGCGCCTGGAAACACCATATATTTT. Protein: CASSETGAPGNTIYF. V gene TRBV6-1 combines with J gene TRBJ1-3, with TRBD1 matching 7 bases. With V trimmed by 2 bases and J by 2 bases, 3 bases remained unmatched. This CDR3 region has 15 residues. CDR1 is MNHNS and CDR2 is SASEGT in the germline V gene.

This clone occurred once. The rearrangement joins TRBV7-2 to TRBJ1-4, with TRBD1 matching over 11 bases. The CDR3 runs to 15 residues. Per the germline V gene, CDR1 is SGHTA and CDR2 is FQGNSA. V lost 5 bases, J lost 7 bases, and 6 bases stayed unmatched. CDR3 amino acids: CASSLRDRGFEKLFF. The DNA for the CDR3 is TGTGCCAGCAGCCTTCGGGACAGGGGGTTTGAAAAACTGTTTTTT.